What follows are 5 T cell receptor beta chains derived from one specimen sequenced in a study of cytomegalovirus exposure and HLA in healthy donors (dated by TCRdb to the late 2010s). Receptor amplification or capture employed the immunoSEQ multiplex PCR assay. For the multiplex PCR, a mixture combining 60 forward primers for TCR Vbeta segments and 13 reverse primers for TCR Jbeta segments was used. Sourced from immuneACCESS, this table was stored by TCRdb with only in-frame sequences that have V and J called. A share of the clones is absent; for the studies checked, an unresolved V gene accounts for under half, and the remainder has no known explanation. This sample gives 100,000 to 150,000 clones in total; 80% of them show up just once. The ten largest clonotypes hold around 4.1% of the sample. Input material: PBMCs. Receptors were obtained from a woman in her forties in good health and CMV-seronegative.

The V call is TRBV28, the J call TRBJ2-5; 8 bases agree with TRBD1. Trimming cost V 4 bases and J 3 bases; bases outside gene matches: 4. Germline assignment: CDR1 MDHEN and CDR2 SYDVKM. The CDR3 has 14 amino acids. CDR3 loop: CASSSVDREETQYF. CDR3 coding DNA: TGTGCCAGCAGTTCCGTGGACAGGGAAGAGACCCAGTACTTC. The entire variable domain, with the rest obtained from reference TRBV28 and TRBJ2-5, is as follows: DVKVTQSSRYLVKRTGEKVFLECVQDMDHENMFWYRQDPGLGLRLIYFSYDVKMKEKGDIPEGYSVSREKKERFSLILESASTNQTSMYLCASSSVDREETQYFGPGTRLLVL.

The chain combines TRBV7-2 with TRBJ2-5, with D maybe TRBD2 (5 bases). Trimming pared 1 base from V and 4 bases from J, leaving 13 bases between. The CDR3 is made up of 15 amino acids. Germline CDR1 SGHTA, CDR2 FQGNSA. The CDR3 DNA reads TGTGCCAGCAGCTTAGTAGTGGTAGGGAGAGAGACCCAGTACTTC. It specifies CASSLVVVGRETQYF.

The chain carries TRBV7-8 and TRBJ1-1, with 7 nucleotides matching TRBD1. With V trimmed by 5 bases and J by 8 bases, 17 bases remained unmatched. CDR3 length: 16 residues. CDR1 is SGHVS, CDR2 FQNEAQ, per germline. The CDR3 DNA reads TGTGCCAGCAGCCATAGAGGGTTGGGGATGGACAGGGAAGCTTTCTTT. As protein: CASSHRGLGMDREAFF.

The rearrangement links TRBV9 to TRBJ1-5; 8 nucleotides line up with TRBD1. The V gene's germline CDR1 is SGDLS and CDR2 YYNGEE. The length of the CDR3 is 15 residues. After removal of 3 bases from V and 11 bases from J, the junction contained 13 bases not matched to a gene. The CDR3 protein is CASSAGQGPREAQHF. DNA of the CDR3: TGTGCCAGCAGCGCAGGACAGGGCCCTCGGGAGGCCCAGCATTTT.

The genes are TRBV5-6 and TRBJ1-2; D is uncertain. V dropped 0 bases and J dropped 2 bases, with 14 bases sitting between them. Looked up from germline, CDR1 is SGHDT and CDR2 is YYEEEE. The CDR3 totals 16 residues. The CDR3: CASSLAGDAGNYGYTF. CDR3 sequence (DNA): TGTGCCAGCAGCTTGGCCGGCGACGCGGGGAACTATGGCTACACCTTC.